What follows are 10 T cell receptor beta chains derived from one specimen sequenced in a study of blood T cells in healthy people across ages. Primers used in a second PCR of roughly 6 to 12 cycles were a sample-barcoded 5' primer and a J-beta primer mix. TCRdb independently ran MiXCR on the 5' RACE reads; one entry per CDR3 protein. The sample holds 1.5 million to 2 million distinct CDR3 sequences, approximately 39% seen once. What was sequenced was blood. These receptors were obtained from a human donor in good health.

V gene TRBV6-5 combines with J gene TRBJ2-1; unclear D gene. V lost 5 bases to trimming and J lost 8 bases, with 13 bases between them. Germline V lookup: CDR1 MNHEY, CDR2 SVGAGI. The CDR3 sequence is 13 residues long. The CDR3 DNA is TGTGCCAGCAGTCAACACGCTCGGGATGAGCAGTTCTTC. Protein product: CASSQHARDEQFF.

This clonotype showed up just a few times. In DNA form, the CDR3 reads TGTGCCAGCAGCCAAGGTCCAAGCACTGAGCAGTTCTTC. Translation gives CASSQGPSTEQFF. This chain joins TRBV3-1 and TRBJ2-1, with D hard to call. Per the germline V gene, CDR1 is LGHDT and CDR2 is YNNKEL (reference sequence). The ends were cut back, 1 base at V and 9 bases at J, with 10 bases in the middle. CDR3 length: 13 residues.

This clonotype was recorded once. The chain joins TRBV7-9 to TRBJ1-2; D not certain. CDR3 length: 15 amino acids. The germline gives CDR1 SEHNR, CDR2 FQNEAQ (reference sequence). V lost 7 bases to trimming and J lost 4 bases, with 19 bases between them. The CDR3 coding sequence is TGTGCCAGCACCAAAAACGCTATAGGGAGCTATGGCTACACCTTC. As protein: CASTKNAIGSYGYTF.

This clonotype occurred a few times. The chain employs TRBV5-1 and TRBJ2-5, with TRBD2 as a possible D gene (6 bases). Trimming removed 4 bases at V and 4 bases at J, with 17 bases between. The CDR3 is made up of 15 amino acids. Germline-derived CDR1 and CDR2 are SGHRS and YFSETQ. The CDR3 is CASSPQTSPRETQYF. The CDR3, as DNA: TGCGCCAGCAGCCCCCAAACTAGCCCCCGAGAGACCCAGTACTTC.

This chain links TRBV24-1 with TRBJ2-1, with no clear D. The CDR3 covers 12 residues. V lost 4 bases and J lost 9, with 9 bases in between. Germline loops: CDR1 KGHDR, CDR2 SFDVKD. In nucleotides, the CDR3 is TGTGCCACCAGTGACTTAGATCTTGAGCAGTTCTTC. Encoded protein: CATSDLDLEQFF.

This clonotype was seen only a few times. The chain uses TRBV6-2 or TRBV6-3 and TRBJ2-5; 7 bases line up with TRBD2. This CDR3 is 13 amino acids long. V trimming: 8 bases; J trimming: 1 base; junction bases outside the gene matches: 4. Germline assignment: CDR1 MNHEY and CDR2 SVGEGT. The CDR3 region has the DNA TGTGCCAGCCTTAGCGGGTCCCAAGAGACCCAGTACTTC. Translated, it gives CASLSGSQETQYF.

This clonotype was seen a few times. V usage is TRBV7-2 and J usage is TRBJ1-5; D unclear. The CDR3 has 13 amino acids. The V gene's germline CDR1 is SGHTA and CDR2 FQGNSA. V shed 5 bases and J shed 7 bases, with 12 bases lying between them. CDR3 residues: CASSLQPGQPQHF. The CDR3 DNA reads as TGTGCCAGCAGCCTTCAACCGGGACAGCCCCAGCATTTT.

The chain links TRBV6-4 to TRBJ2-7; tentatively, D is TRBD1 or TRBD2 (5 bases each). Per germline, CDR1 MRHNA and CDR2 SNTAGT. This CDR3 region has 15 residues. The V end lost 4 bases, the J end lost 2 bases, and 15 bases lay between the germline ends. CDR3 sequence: CASSGEEGSTYEQYF. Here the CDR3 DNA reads TGTGCCAGCAGTGGAGAAGAGGGGTCAACCTACGAGCAGTACTTC.

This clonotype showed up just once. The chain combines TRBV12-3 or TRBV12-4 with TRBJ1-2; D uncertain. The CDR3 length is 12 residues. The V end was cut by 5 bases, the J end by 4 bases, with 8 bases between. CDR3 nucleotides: TGTGCCAGCAGTATCGGATCCTATGGCTACACCTTC. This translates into CASSIGSYGYTF.

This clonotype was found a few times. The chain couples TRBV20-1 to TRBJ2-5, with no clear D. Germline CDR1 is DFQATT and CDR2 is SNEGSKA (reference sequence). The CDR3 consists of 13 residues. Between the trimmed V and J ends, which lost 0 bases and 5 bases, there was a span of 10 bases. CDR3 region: CSARELGMETQYF. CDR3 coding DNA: TGCAGTGCTAGAGAACTTGGGATGGAGACCCAGTACTTC.